This T cell receptor (beta chain) appears in the sequencing data of a study of blood T cell repertoires in COVID-19. Cohort 3 donors were reported recovered after two negative PCRs, clearance, or symptom resolution. Assay used: immunoSEQ multiplex PCR; TCRdb lists only in-frame clones, some missing. Among about 270,000 clones listed, approximately 92% were seen once. The germline V gene has CDR1 SEHNR and CDR2 FQNEAQ (reference sequence). CDR3 size: 13 residues. Trimming left V 6 bases short and J 1 base short, with 10 bases between. The sample comprised PBMCs or T cells enriched from blood (not recorded which). The V and J genes are TRBV7-9 and TRBJ2-7; the D is unclear. This TCR was recovered from a woman younger than 35 who had recovered from COVID-19. The CDR3 is CASSPPDSYEQYF. CDR3 nucleotide sequence: TGTGCCAGCAGTCCCCCAGATTCCTACGAGCAGTACTTC.